This T cell receptor beta chain was obtained from a study of cytomegalovirus exposure and HLA in healthy donors. As concerns this clone: Its specificity is not known.

All the people who gave samples were healthy bone marrow donors. Although they were nominally healthy when sampled, donors likely had unrecorded immune exposures. The PCR employed 60 Vbeta primers together with 13 Jbeta primers. Sequencing was performed with immunoSEQ multiplex PCR; in TCRdb, only in-frame clones are kept and a portion is missing. The sample carries 200,000 or so clones, around 81% recorded once. Findings of the study overall: Some V segments, including TRBV6-2 and TRBV6-3, were excluded as indistinguishable. Whilst most TCR sequences proved rare, a subset of public TCRs occurred across many donors.

This CDR3 spans 16 amino acids. Germline CDR1 reads SNHLY; CDR2 reads FYNNEI. The V end lost 3 bases, the J end lost 2 bases, and 15 bases lay between the germline ends. The chain links TRBV2 to TRBJ2-3, with a weak D call TRBD2 (5 bases). This TCR derives from a woman aged 18-29 years in good health and CMV-seropositive. The sequencing input was PBMCs. For the CDR3, the DNA is TGTGCCAGCAGTGAGAGGGATAATTATTACACAGATACGCAGTATTTT. Amino acids: CASSERDNYYTDTQYF.